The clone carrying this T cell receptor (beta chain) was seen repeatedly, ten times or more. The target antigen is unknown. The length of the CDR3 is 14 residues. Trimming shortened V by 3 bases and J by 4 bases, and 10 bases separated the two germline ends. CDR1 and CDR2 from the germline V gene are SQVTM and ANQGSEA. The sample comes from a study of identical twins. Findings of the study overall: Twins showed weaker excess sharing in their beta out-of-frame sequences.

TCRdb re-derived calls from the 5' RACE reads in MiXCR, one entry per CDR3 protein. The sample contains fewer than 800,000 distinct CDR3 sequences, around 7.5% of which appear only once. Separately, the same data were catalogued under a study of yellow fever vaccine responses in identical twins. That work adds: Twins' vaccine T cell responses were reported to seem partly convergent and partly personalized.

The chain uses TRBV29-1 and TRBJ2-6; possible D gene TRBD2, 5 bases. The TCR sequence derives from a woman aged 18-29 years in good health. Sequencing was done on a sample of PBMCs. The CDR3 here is CSVDGGMGANVLTF. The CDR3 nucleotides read TGCAGCGTTGATGGAGGAATGGGGGCCAACGTCCTGACTTTC.